These 27 T cell receptor beta chains originate from one sample sequenced in a study of cytomegalovirus exposure and HLA in healthy donors. It was with 60 Vbeta and 13 Jbeta primers that the PCR ran. Using immunoSEQ multiplex PCR, the repertoire was profiled, and TCRdb retains in-frame clones only, with some absent. The sample carries about 120,000 clones, about four fifths recorded once. Sequencing was done on a sample of PBMCs. All receptors come from a young woman in good health and CMV-seronegative.

The rearrangement uses TRBV5-1 and TRBJ2-7; no firm D call. The CDR3 is made up of 13 amino acids. Trimming left V 5 bases short and J 1 base short, with 10 bases between. CDR1 and CDR2 from the germline V gene are SGHRS and YFSETQ. In DNA, the CDR3 is TGCGCCAGCAGTCAGACTGGATCCTACGAGCAGTACTTC. Its protein is CASSQTGSYEQYF.

This sequence joins TRBV2 and TRBJ2-1, with D maybe TRBD2 (5 bases). Trimming pared 7 bases from V and 15 bases from J, leaving 16 bases between. CDR3 length: 11 amino acids. From germline, CDR1 is SNHLY and CDR2 FYNNEI. Here the CDR3 DNA reads TGTGCCAGCATGGACTGGTTAGATGGGTTCTTC. Translation gives CASMDWLDGFF.

The rearrangement joins TRBV6-4 to TRBJ1-1, with 10 bases lining up with TRBD1. With V trimmed by 9 bases and J by 4 bases, 5 bases remained unmatched. Germline-derived CDR1 and CDR2 are MRHNA and SNTAGT. This CDR3 has 13 amino acids. The CDR3 DNA sequence: TGTGCCAGTCGCGGACAGGGGGTCACTGAAGCTTTCTTT. Protein sequence: CASRGQGVTEAFF.

The chain links TRBV7-9 to TRBJ2-7, with 9 nucleotides matching TRBD2. V gave up 7 bases and J gave up 4 bases; unmatched junction bases: 8. The CDR3 spans 14 residues. Per the germline V gene, CDR1 is SEHNR and CDR2 is FQNEAQ (reference sequence). CDR3 loop: CASTRLAGNYEQYF. In nucleotides, the CDR3 is TGTGCCAGCACCCGGCTAGCGGGAAATTACGAGCAGTACTTC.

This clone was observed a handful of times. The chain links TRBV5-4 to TRBJ1-1; D unresolved. In germline, CDR1 is SGHNT, CDR2 YYREEE (reference sequence). The V and J ends lost 0 bases and 2 bases respectively, with 8 bases between them. The CDR3 totals 14 residues. The CDR3 nucleotides are TGTGCCAGCAGCTTGGGGCAGTTTAACACTGAAGCTTTCTTT. It encodes CASSLGQFNTEAFF. The full variable domain, its missing parts supplied by reference TRBV5-4 and TRBJ1-1, is ETGVTQSPTHLIKTRGQQVTLRCSSQSGHNTVSWYQQALGQGPQFIFQYYREEENGRGNFPPRFSGLQFPNYSSELNVNALELDDSALYLCASSLGQFNTEAFFGQGTRLTVV.

The V and J genes are TRBV2 and TRBJ1-2, with 7 bases aligning to TRBD1. Germline-derived CDR1 and CDR2 are SNHLY and FYNNEI. The CDR3 runs to 14 residues. The ends lost 4 bases at V and 2 bases at J; junction bases unmatched: 4. The CDR3 DNA follows: TGTGCCAGCAGTGTTGAGGGGGCGAACTATGGCTACACCTTC. Its translation: CASSVEGANYGYTF. Drawing the rest from reference TRBV2 and TRBJ1-2, the complete variable domain is EPEVTQTPSHQVTQMGQEVILRCVPISNHLYFYWYRQILGQKVEFLVSFYNNEISEKSEIFDDQFSVERPDGSNFTLKIRSTKLEDSAMYFCASSVEGANYGYTFGSGTRLTVV.

The chain uses TRBV15 and TRBJ1-1; TRBD1 matches at 9 bases. The CDR3 extends over 18 amino acids. Germline V CDR1 and CDR2: LNHNV, YYDKDF (reference sequence). The trim removed 4 bases at V and 3 bases at J, leaving 15 bases unmatched. The DNA of the CDR3 is TGTGCCACCAGCACTCAACAGGGGGCAGAGGGAATCGACACTGAAGCTTTCTTT. Its protein product is CATSTQQGAEGIDTEAFF.

This clone has only a few counts. The gene calls are TRBV28 and TRBJ2-5, with D possibly matching TRBD1 (6 bases). CDR1 is MDHEN and CDR2 is SYDVKM in the germline V gene. V was pared by 3 bases and J by 0 bases, with 17 bases between. The CDR3 sequence is 17 residues long. The CDR3 protein is CASSFPTGDSYQETQYF. The DNA for the CDR3 is TGTGCCAGCAGTTTCCCGACAGGCGATTCGTACCAAGAGACCCAGTACTTC.

This clone was seen only once. The chain joins TRBV7-9 to TRBJ2-5, with D maybe TRBD2 (5 bases). The CDR3 is 14 residues long. CDR1 is SEHNR, CDR2 FQNEAQ, per germline (reference sequence). Trimming pared 0 bases from V and 1 base from J, leaving 6 bases between. The CDR3 nucleotides read TGTGCCAGCAGCTTAGCTAGCGCCCAAGAGACCCAGTACTTC. This codes for CASSLASAQETQYF.

Of note for this clone: Germline is not matched at one junction end, which may reflect a read error. The V gene is TRBV7-7, the J gene TRBJ2-3; the match to TRBD2 covers 8 bases. This CDR3 contains 13 residues. CDR1 and CDR2 from the germline V gene are SSHAT and FNYEAQ (reference sequence). As DNA, the CDR3 is TGTGCTAGCAGCCAGACTAGCGCAGATACGCAGTATTTT. Protein sequence: CASSQTSADTQYF. The whole variable domain, filled in from reference TRBV7-7 and TRBJ2-3, reads GAGVSQSPRYKVTKRGQDVTLRCDPISSHATLYWYQQALGQGPEFLTYFNYEAQPDKSGLPSDRFSAERPEGSISTLTIQRTEQRDSAMYRCASSQTSADTQYFGPGTRLTVL.

CDR3 amino acids: CSAILNEKLFF. The CDR3 nucleotides are TGCAGTGCTATTCTGAATGAAAAACTGTTTTTT. This chain links TRBV20-1 with TRBJ1-4; D gene unclear. V dropped 4 bases and J dropped 5 bases, with 5 bases sitting between them. Germline V gene sequence: CDR1 DFQATT, CDR2 SNEGSKA (reference sequence). The CDR3 has 11 amino acids.

For this clone: Mismatch with germline at one junction end may stem from a read error. The chain employs TRBV2 and TRBJ2-7; the D gene is possibly TRBD1 (5 bases). CDR3 size: 13 residues. Per the germline V gene, CDR1 is SNHLY and CDR2 is FYNNEI. The DNA of the CDR3 is TGTGCCGGCAGTGACCAGGGTGGCTACGAGCAGTACTTC. It codes for CAGSDQGGYEQYF.

V is TRBV30 and J is TRBJ1-5, with 9 bases that match TRBD1. V was pared by 0 bases and J by 9 bases, with 9 bases of the junction left unmatched. Germline CDR1 and CDR2: GTSNPN and SVGIG (reference sequence). CDR3 size: 15 residues. The CDR3 DNA reads as TGTGCCTGGAGTGTACAGGGGGCCCACCAGTTGCCCCAGCATTTT. As protein: CAWSVQGAHQLPQHF.

This clone has a single count. This chain connects TRBV30 to TRBJ1-2; D may be TRBD1 (6 bases). From germline, CDR1 is GTSNPN and CDR2 SVGIG (reference sequence). V lost 1 base, J lost 3 bases, and 9 bases lay in between. The CDR3 spans 13 residues. The CDR3 sequence: CAWSDQGHYGYTF. The CDR3, as DNA: TGTGCCTGGAGTGACCAGGGGCACTATGGCTACACCTTC.

This clone was counted between two and nine times. The rearrangement joins TRBV2 to TRBJ2-1, with TRBD1 matching over 10 bases. Germline trimming cut 6 bases from V and 8 bases from J; bases unmatched to any gene: 10. Germline V gene sequence: CDR1 SNHLY, CDR2 FYNNEI. The CDR3 spans 15 residues. For the CDR3, the DNA is TGTGCCAGCAGGGAGTTGGGGACAGGGGTCTATGAGCAGTTCTTC. This translates into CASRELGTGVYEQFF.

The CDR3 coding sequence is TGTGCCACCAGCAGAGAACCGAACACCTACGAGCAGTACTTC. Translation gives CATSREPNTYEQYF. The J gene is TRBJ2-7, the V gene TRBV15; D unclear. Looked up from germline, CDR1 is LNHNV and CDR2 is YYDKDF (reference sequence). V was trimmed by 0 bases and J by 2 bases, leaving 8 bases between them. The CDR3 sequence is 14 residues long. Full variable domain (missing parts from reference TRBV15 and TRBJ2-7): DAMVIQNPRYQVTQFGKPVTLSCSQTLNHNVMYWYQQKSSQAPKLLFHYYDKDFNNEADTPDNFQSRRPNTSFCFLDIRSPGLGDTAMYLCATSREPNTYEQYFGPGTRLTVT.

This chain uses TRBV6-5 with TRBJ1-2; possible D gene TRBD1, 6 bases. CDR3 length equals 13 residues. CDR1 is MNHEY, CDR2 SVGAGI, per germline. The V gene lost 6 bases and the J gene lost 8 bases, with 16 bases spanning the gap. CDR3 bases: TGTGCCAGCAGCTCCACAGGGCAGGGCGGCTACACCTTC. Protein product: CASSSTGQGGYTF.

A single count supports this clone. The chain has TRBV6-5 and TRBJ1-6; TRBD1 is a possible D gene (6 bases). Germline lookup yields CDR1 MNHEY and CDR2 SVGAGI. This CDR3 comprises 14 residues. The V and J ends lost 7 bases and 7 bases respectively, with 14 bases between them. This chain's CDR3 is CASTQGLGNSPLHF. In DNA form, the CDR3 reads TGTGCCAGCACCCAGGGGTTGGGGAATTCACCCCTCCACTTT.

The chain couples TRBV7-9 to TRBJ1-1; 10 bases fit TRBD1. The CDR3 extends over 14 amino acids. The V gene's germline CDR1 is SEHNR and CDR2 FQNEAQ (reference sequence). With V trimmed by 1 base and J by 10 bases, 6 bases remained unmatched. CDR3 nucleotides: TGTGCCAGCAGCTTAGGACAGGGGGCCGTACGAGCTTTCTTT. This gives the protein CASSLGQGAVRAFF. Variable domain in full (rest from reference TRBV7-9 and TRBJ1-1): DTGVSQNPRHKITKRGQNVTFRCDPISEHNRLYWYRQTLGQGPEFLTYFQNEAQLEKSRLLSDRFSAERPKGSFSTLEIQRTEQGDSAMYLCASSLGQGAVRAFFGQGTRLTVV.

The count of this clone is one. The chain links TRBV11-2 to TRBJ2-1; 7 bases fit TRBD2. Trimming cost V 7 bases and J 0 bases; bases outside gene matches: 3. The germline V gene has CDR1 SGHAT and CDR2 FQNNGV. The CDR3 spans 14 residues. The CDR3 here is CASTGRSSYNEQFF. In DNA form, the CDR3 reads TGTGCCAGCACCGGGAGGAGCTCCTACAATGAGCAGTTCTTC.

This clone was seen a few times. The V gene is TRBV7-2, the J gene TRBJ1-2; 11 bases line up with TRBD1. Germline CDR1 SGHTA, CDR2 FQGNSA. The CDR3 is made up of 15 amino acids. V gave up 5 bases and J gave up 4 bases; unmatched junction bases: 6. The CDR3: CASSLDRGRSYGYTF. CDR3 DNA: TGTGCCAGCAGCCTGGACAGGGGGCGAAGCTATGGCTACACCTTC.

This clone has just a few counts. This rearrangement joins TRBV2 to TRBJ1-2; D remains ambiguous. In germline, CDR1 is SNHLY, CDR2 FYNNEI. The CDR3 length is 15 residues. The germline V and J ends were trimmed by 2 bases and 3 bases, with 13 bases remaining between them. The DNA for the CDR3 is TGTGCCAGCAGTGAACGGAGGGCGAATTACTATGGCTACACCTTC. The encoded protein is CASSERRANYYGYTF. Full variable domain (outside the CDR3, taken from reference TRBV2 and TRBJ1-2): EPEVTQTPSHQVTQMGQEVILRCVPISNHLYFYWYRQILGQKVEFLVSFYNNEISEKSEIFDDQFSVERPDGSNFTLKIRSTKLEDSAMYFCASSERRANYYGYTFGSGTRLTVV.

This sequence joins TRBV2 and TRBJ1-1; TRBD1 is a possible D gene (5 bases). Germline CDR1 reads SNHLY; CDR2 reads FYNNEI. Trimming took 4 bases from V and 0 from J, leaving 12 bases between them. The CDR3 loop spans 15 amino acids. CDR3 DNA sequence: TGTGCCAGCAGTGGGGAGGGGAATATGAACACTGAAGCTTTCTTT. This codes for CASSGEGNMNTEAFF.

The V call is TRBV5-1, the J call TRBJ2-1; 7 bases agree with TRBD2. The CDR3 extends over 15 amino acids. CDR1 and CDR2 (germline): SGHRS, YFSETQ. The trim removed 7 bases at V and 2 bases at J, leaving 9 bases unmatched. The DNA of the CDR3 is TGCGCCAGCCGCCGGGGGGATCACGCCTACAATGAGCAGTTCTTC. It translates to CASRRGDHAYNEQFF.

The CDR3 nucleotides are TGTGCCAGCAGTCCTCTACCCCCCGCCTTTAAAACCGCGGGCTACACCTTC. This translates into CASSPLPPAFKTAGYTF. The chain recombines TRBV28 with TRBJ1-2; unclear D gene. CDR3 size: 17 residues. V lost 5 bases to trimming and J lost 8 bases, with 27 bases between them. Germline V gene data show CDR1 as MDHEN and CDR2 as SYDVKM.

This sequence joins TRBV18 and TRBJ1-1; unclear D gene. The V and J ends lost 3 bases and 1 base respectively, with 9 bases between them. CDR1 is KGHSH, CDR2 LQKENI, per germline. The CDR3 is 14 amino acids. Here the CDR3 reads CASSPTYGNTEAFF. CDR3 coding DNA: TGTGCCAGCTCACCTACTTACGGGAACACTGAAGCTTTCTTT.

This clone was recorded only once. The chain combines TRBV2 with TRBJ1-2, with D perhaps matching TRBD1 (6 bases). Deletions cut 1 base from V and 1 base from J, with 10 bases between. Germline-derived CDR1 and CDR2 are SNHLY and FYNNEI. CDR3 size: 15 residues. CDR3 in DNA: TGTGCCAGCAGTGAAGGCAGGGGTCTTAACTATGGCTACACCTTC. This encodes CASSEGRGLNYGYTF.